Listed below are T cell receptor beta chains from one sample, sequenced in a study of beta chain features in type 1 diabetes. Produced via immunoSEQ multiplex PCR; TCRdb's table is partial and in-frame only. Of about 260,000 clones listed, roughly 70% are singletons. What was sequenced was naive CD4+ T cells from blood. These receptor sequences come from a young man in good health. Both conserved end residues are part of each CDR3. The order of the fields is clone size, J gene, V gene, D gene, CDR3 DNA, CDR3 protein. D genes are given only for firm matches. Only part of the rows carry a size: once, few, many, or a class if the clone is expanded.

NA	TRBJ2-7	TRBV6-6	TRBD1	TGTGCCAGCAGTTACGCGACAGGGGTTACCTACGAGCAGTACTTC	CASSYATGVTYEQYF
NA	TRBJ2-1	TRBV29-1	NA	TGCAGCGTCAGACAGGCGGGGAGTGAGCAGTTCTTC	CSVRQAGSEQFF
few	TRBJ2-7	TRBV29-1	NA	TGCAGCGTTGAAGATAGGACAGTCTCTATATCCGAGCAGTACTTC	CSVEDRTVSISEQYF
NA	TRBJ2-3	TRBV6-6	TRBD2	TGTGCCAGCAGTCTGCGGACTAGCGGTCCCACAGATACGCAGTATTTT	CASSLRTSGPTDTQYF
NA	TRBJ2-2	TRBV14	NA	TGTGCCAGCAGCCAAGATGTTCGGGAGCTGTTTTTT	CASSQDVRELFF
NA	TRBJ2-1	TRBV7-9	NA	TGTGCCAGCAGCTTAGTCGGGAGCAGCATCAATGAGCAGTTCTTC	CASSLVGSSINEQFF
NA	TRBJ2-1	TRBV7-6	NA	TGTGCCAGCAGCACACTACTGGGGAGCTCCTACAATGAGCAGTTCTTC	CASSTLLGSSYNEQFF
once	TRBJ2-3	TRBV9	TRBD2	TGTGCCAGCAGCGTGGGACTAGCGGGGGACCTTAGCACAGATACGCAGTATTTT	CASSVGLAGDLSTDTQYF
NA	TRBJ2-5	TRBV25-1	NA	TGTGCCATCAGTGAACCCCACGAGACCCAGTACTTC	CAISEPHETQYF
NA	TRBJ2-7	TRBV30	TRBD2	TGTGCCTGGAGGACTAGCGGGGTTCAAGAGCAGTACTTC	CAWRTSGVQEQYF
NA	TRBJ2-1	TRBV2	NA	TGTGCCAGCAACGAACTTAGCTCCTACAATGAGCAGTTCTTC	CASNELSSYNEQFF
NA	TRBJ1-1	TRBV29-1	NA	TGCAGCGTTCAAAGCAGGTCGGACACTGAAGCTTTCTTT	CSVQSRSDTEAFF
NA	TRBJ1-1	TRBV30	NA	TGTGCCTGGAGTCTTGGCGGTACTGAAGCTTTCTTT	CAWSLGGTEAFF
NA	TRBJ2-1	TRBV4-1	NA	TGCGCCAGCAGCCAAGTGGGGCAGGGAAACAATGAGCAGTTCTTC	CASSQVGQGNNEQFF
NA	TRBJ2-5	TRBV7-2	NA	TGTGCCAGCAGTCGACGGACCGAGGAGACCCAGTACTTC	CASSRRTEETQYF
once	TRBJ2-7	TRBV6-1	NA	TGTGCCAGCAGTAGAAAGGGGGAGACCTACGAGCAGTACTTC	CASSRKGETYEQYF
NA	TRBJ1-1	TRBV11-2	TRBD1	TGTGCCAGCAGCTTAGTTTCCGGGACAGGGGGCGCGTTCACTGAAGCTTTCTTT	CASSLVSGTGGAFTEAFF
once	TRBJ2-6	TRBV7-9	NA	TGTGCCAGCAGCTTGATAACTGGGGCCAACGTCCTGACTTTC	CASSLITGANVLTF
NA	TRBJ2-5	TRBV4-2	NA	TGTGCCAGCAGCCCTCGGGGCCAAGAGACCCAGTACTTC	CASSPRGQETQYF
NA	TRBJ2-4	TRBV30	NA	TGTGCCTGGTCTGGGGGGCCTACCAAAAACATTCAGTACTTC	CAWSGGPTKNIQYF
NA	TRBJ1-1	TRBV23-1	TRBD1	TGCGCCAGCAACGAGGGACAGTTCATGAACACTGAAGCTTTCTTT	CASNEGQFMNTEAFF
NA	TRBJ1-5	TRBV5-6	NA	TGTGCCAGCAGCTTGGCGGGGAATCAGCCCCAGCATTTT	CASSLAGNQPQHF
NA	TRBJ2-7	TRBV25-1	TRBD1	TGTGCCAGCAGTGAGGGACAGGGGTTGTACGAGCAGTACTTC	CASSEGQGLYEQYF
NA	TRBJ2-1	TRBV7-2	NA	TGTGCCAGCAGCTTAACCAATGAGCAGTTCTTC	CASSLTNEQFF
once	TRBJ2-7	TRBV21-1	NA	TGTGCCAGCAGCAAAGCAGGGGATTCCTACGAGCAGTACTTC	CASSKAGDSYEQYF
NA	TRBJ1-2	TRBV7-9	NA	TGTGCCAGCAGCTCGGACAATAACTATGGCTACACCTTC	CASSSDNNYGYTF
once	TRBJ2-2	TRBV9	NA	TGTGCCAGCAGCCCGCGACCTTCCGGGGAGCTGTTTTTT	CASSPRPSGELFF
NA	TRBJ2-5	TRBV30	TRBD2	TGTGCCTGGAGTGGGGGACTAGCGGGGCCATACCAAGAGACCCAGTACTTC	CAWSGGLAGPYQETQYF
few	TRBJ1-1	TRBV25-1	NA	TGTGCCAGCAGGGAGACCGGGACCCTGGGCACTGAAGCTTTCTTT	CASRETGTLGTEAFF
NA	TRBJ2-3	TRBV7-9	NA	TGTGCGTTACAAGCAAGGGGAGTAGGAGATACGCAGTATTTT	CALQARGVGDTQYF
NA	TRBJ2-3	TRBV9	NA	TGTGCCAGCAGCGTCAACTGGGATTTACGTAGCACAGATACGCAGTATTTT	CASSVNWDLRSTDTQYF
NA	TRBJ2-6	TRBV5-1	NA	TGCGCCAGCAGCCCCGCCTCAGCGTCCGGGGCCAACGTCCTGACTTTC	CASSPASASGANVLTF
NA	TRBJ2-1	TRBV28	NA	TGTGCCAGCAGTTTATTGTGGAATGAGCAGTTCTTC	CASSLLWNEQFF
NA	TRBJ2-1	TRBV29-1	TRBD2	TGCAGCGTCATAGCGGGAGAGTTCAATGAGCAGTTCTTC	CSVIAGEFNEQFF
NA	TRBJ2-6	TRBV9	NA	TGTGCCAGCAGCGTAGGGGAATCTGGGGCCAACGTCCTGACTTTC	CASSVGESGANVLTF
once	TRBJ2-2	TRBV29-1	TRBD2	TGCAGCGTTGCCGGACTAGCGGGAGCCCTAAGCGGGGAGCTGTTTTTT	CSVAGLAGALSGELFF
NA	TRBJ1-5	TRBV29-1	NA	TGCAGCGTTTCACTCGGGGATCAGCCCCAGCATTTT	CSVSLGDQPQHF
few	TRBJ2-2	TRBV5-1	NA	TGCGCCAGCAGGTGGGACTCCGCGAGCGGGGAGCTGTTTTTT	CASRWDSASGELFF
few	TRBJ1-5	TRBV4-1	NA	TGCGCCAGCAGCCAAGATGGGGTTAGCAATCAGCCCCAGCATTTT	CASSQDGVSNQPQHF
NA	TRBJ1-1	TRBV19	NA	TGTGCCAGTAGTATAGACAACAGCTTGAACACTGAAGCTTTCTTT	CASSIDNSLNTEAFF
NA	TRBJ2-7	TRBV7-2	TRBD2	TGTGCCAGCACCAGGACTAGCGGCTACGAGCAGTACTTC	CASTRTSGYEQYF
NA	TRBJ2-1	TRBV4-1	TRBD2	TGCGCCAGCAGCCACCCTTTAGCGGGAGCAGGGCAGTTCTTC	CASSHPLAGAGQFF
NA	TRBJ2-3	TRBV29-1	NA	TGCAGCGTCAAATGGACAGCGGAAGATACGCAGTATTTT	CSVKWTAEDTQYF
NA	TRBJ2-7	TRBV27	TRBD1	TGTGCCAGCAGTTTTAGTCCCGGGACAGGGAACGAGCAGTACTTC	CASSFSPGTGNEQYF
NA	TRBJ2-3	TRBV29-1	NA	TGCAGCGAGGGGACGTCTTCTAGCACAGATACGCAGTATTTT	CSEGTSSSTDTQYF
NA	TRBJ1-6	TRBV13	NA	TGTGCCAGCAGCTTAGGGATCCGACAAGGATCACCCCTCCACTTT	CASSLGIRQGSPLHF
few	TRBJ1-5	TRBV29-1	TRBD1	TGCAGCGTACCGGGACAGGGAAATCAGCCCCAGCATTTT	CSVPGQGNQPQHF
NA	TRBJ2-1	TRBV29-1	NA	TGCAGCGTTGTTGGTGGGACGCAGTTCTTC	CSVVGGTQFF
NA	TRBJ2-5	TRBV7-9	NA	TGTGCCAGCAGCCCACAGGGCTCCTTGGGAGAGACCCAGTACTTC	CASSPQGSLGETQYF
NA	TRBJ1-3	TRBV9	NA	TGTGCCAGCAGCGTACAAGCGAACTCTGGAAACACCATATATTTT	CASSVQANSGNTIYF
NA	TRBJ2-7	TRBV27	NA	TGTGCCAGTAGACGGTCACCCTACGAGCAGTACTTC	CASRRSPYEQYF